This is a list of T cell receptor beta chains from one sample in a study of CD4 T cells in relation to SARS-CoV-2 and coronaviruses. TCRdb's copy holds only in-frame clones and misses some; the assay was immunoSEQ multiplex PCR. This table holds more than 30,000 clones, 70% to 90% found once. The specimen sequenced was memory CD4+ T cells from PBMCs. These receptors were collected from an adult with COVID-19. Both conserved end residues are trimmed from each CDR3. Clone size is not always given. Where it is, it says once, few, many or a class for expanded clones.

v_call: TRBV25-1
j_call: TRBJ2-3
clone_size: once
cdr3_aa: ASSETSRGASTDTQY

v_call: TRBV7-9
j_call: TRBJ2-7
clone_size: .
cdr3_aa: ASSSGQEIEY

v_call: TRBV7-9
j_call: TRBJ2-3
clone_size: .
cdr3_aa: ASSLGQLSTDTQY

v_call: TRBV5-4
j_call: TRBJ1-1
clone_size: .
cdr3_aa: ASSLGTENTEAF

v_call: TRBV4-2
j_call: TRBJ2-7
clone_size: once
cdr3_aa: ASSQATGQDYEQY

v_call: TRBV2
j_call: TRBJ2-1
clone_size: .
cdr3_aa: ASSRGGAYNEQF

v_call: TRBV7-2
j_call: TRBJ2-3
clone_size: .
cdr3_aa: ASSPNSLQGGTQY

v_call: TRBV10-2
j_call: TRBJ2-2
clone_size: few
cdr3_aa: ASSERGRTGELF

v_call: TRBV5-1
j_call: TRBJ2-4
clone_size: .
cdr3_aa: ASSLVGGKNIQY

v_call: TRBV2
j_call: TRBJ2-3
clone_size: .
cdr3_aa: ASSTGSHSTDTQY

v_call: TRBV28
j_call: TRBJ1-1
clone_size: .
cdr3_aa: ASSFRENTEAF

v_call: TRBV27
j_call: TRBJ2-1
clone_size: .
cdr3_aa: ASTSRAQGNEQF

v_call: TRBV28
j_call: TRBJ2-2
clone_size: .
cdr3_aa: ASSLWSLAGGPGELF

v_call: TRBV9
j_call: TRBJ1-3
clone_size: .
cdr3_aa: ASSAQSGNTIY

v_call: TRBV4-1
j_call: TRBJ2-5
clone_size: .
cdr3_aa: ASSQPLAGGSETQY

v_call: TRBV28
j_call: TRBJ2-7
clone_size: .
cdr3_aa: ASGWNTYEQY

v_call: TRBV7-9
j_call: TRBJ1-2
clone_size: once
cdr3_aa: ASSDAGTDYGYT

v_call: TRBV6-5
j_call: TRBJ2-7
clone_size: .
cdr3_aa: ASSYSGLLNEQY

v_call: TRBV29-1
j_call: TRBJ2-2
clone_size: .
cdr3_aa: SVQTGGVYTGELF

v_call: TRBV14
j_call: TRBJ2-5
clone_size: few
cdr3_aa: ASSQGARSETQY

v_call: TRBV30
j_call: TRBJ1-4
clone_size: .
cdr3_aa: AWSVGQWSKKLF

v_call: TRBV6-5
j_call: TRBJ2-3
clone_size: once
cdr3_aa: ASSYDSTDTQY